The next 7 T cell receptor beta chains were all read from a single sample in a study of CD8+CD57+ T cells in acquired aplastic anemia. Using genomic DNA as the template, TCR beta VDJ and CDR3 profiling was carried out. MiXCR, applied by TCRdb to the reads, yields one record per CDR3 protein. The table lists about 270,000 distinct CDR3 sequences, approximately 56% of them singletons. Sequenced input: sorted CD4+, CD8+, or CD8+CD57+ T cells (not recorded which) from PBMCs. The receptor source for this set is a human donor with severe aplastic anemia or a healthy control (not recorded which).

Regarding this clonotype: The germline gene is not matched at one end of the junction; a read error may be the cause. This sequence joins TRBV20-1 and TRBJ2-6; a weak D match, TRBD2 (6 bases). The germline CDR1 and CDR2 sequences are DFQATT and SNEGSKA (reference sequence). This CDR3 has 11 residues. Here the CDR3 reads CSARRRATEAF. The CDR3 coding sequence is TGCAGTGCTAGAAGGAGGGCAACTGAAGCTTTC.

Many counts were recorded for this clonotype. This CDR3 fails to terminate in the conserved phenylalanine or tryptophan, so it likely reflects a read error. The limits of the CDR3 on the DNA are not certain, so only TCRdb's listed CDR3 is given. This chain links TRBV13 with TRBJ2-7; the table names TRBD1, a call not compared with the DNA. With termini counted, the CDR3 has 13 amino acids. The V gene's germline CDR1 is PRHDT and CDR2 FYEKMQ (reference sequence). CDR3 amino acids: CASSFQGRGPPLL.

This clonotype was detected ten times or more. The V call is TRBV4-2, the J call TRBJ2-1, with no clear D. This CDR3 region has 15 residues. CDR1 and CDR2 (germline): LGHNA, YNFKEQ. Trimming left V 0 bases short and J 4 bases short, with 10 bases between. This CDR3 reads CASSQELGMYNEQFF. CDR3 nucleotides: TGTGCCAGCAGCCAAGAACTTGGTATGTACAATGAGCAGTTCTTC.

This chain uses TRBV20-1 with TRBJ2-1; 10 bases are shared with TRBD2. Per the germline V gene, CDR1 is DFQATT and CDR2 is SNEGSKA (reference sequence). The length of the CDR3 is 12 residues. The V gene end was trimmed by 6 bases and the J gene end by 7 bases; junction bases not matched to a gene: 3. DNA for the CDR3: TGCAGTGCCGCGGGACTAGCGAATGAGCAGTTCTTC. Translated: CSAAGLANEQFF.

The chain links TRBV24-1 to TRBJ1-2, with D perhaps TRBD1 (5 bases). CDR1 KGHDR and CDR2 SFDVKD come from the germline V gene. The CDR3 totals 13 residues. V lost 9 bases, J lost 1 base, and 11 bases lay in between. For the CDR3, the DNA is TGTGCCACCGGGGGAGCGAATAACTATGGCTACACCTTC. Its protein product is CATGGANNYGYTF.

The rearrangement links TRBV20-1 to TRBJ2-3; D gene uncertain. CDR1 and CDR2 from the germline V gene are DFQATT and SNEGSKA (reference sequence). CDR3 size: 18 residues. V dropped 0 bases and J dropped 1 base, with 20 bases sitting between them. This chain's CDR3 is CSARDPSPDHLGTDTQYF. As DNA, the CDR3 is TGCAGTGCTAGAGACCCTTCGCCCGACCATCTAGGCACAGATACGCAGTATTTT.

CDR3 nucleotides: TGTGCCAGCAGTTCCTATCCAGAAGGGGTAGAGCAGTACTTC. Its protein product is CASSSYPEGVEQYF. V is TRBV2 and J is TRBJ2-7; D is possibly TRBD1 (5 bases). The germline gives CDR1 SNHLY, CDR2 FYNNEI. The CDR3 loop spans 14 amino acids. Trimming removed 5 bases from V and 7 bases from J, with 18 bases in between.